This TCR beta chain came from a study of human T cells and chemical hapten exposure. At the level of the study: Patches with 0.01% DPC went on the upper back, and the tests were read at 6 days. Study outcomes and limitations: Expanded TCRs clustered into significantly more large CDR3 similarity groups than controls, the analysis revealed.

Details on this clonotype: Its antigen is not identified.

Documented time point: pre-sensitization, week 0. Regarding treatment: therapeutic diphenylcyclopropenone sensitization with weekly scalp DPC. How the authors handled the data: Ranging from about 20,000 to 700,000, TCR counts per sample had a median value of 95,638. TCRdb re-called the RACE reads with MiXCR, one entry per CDR3 protein. TCRdb, not the authors, supplied the V and J calls. The sample carries around 300,000 distinct CDR3 sequences, 5% to 6.5% recorded once. V lost 4 bases and J 1 base, leaving 10 bases between the germline ends. CDR3 length equals 14 residues. The germline gives CDR1 MNHEY, CDR2 SVGEGT.

The sample consisted of whole blood, taken in connection with sensitization to the hapten diphenylcyclopropenone (DPC). The chain combines TRBV6-2 or TRBV6-3 with TRBJ1-1; D ambiguous. The sequence was collected from a woman aged 18-29 years with alopecia areata. Some clones in this sample may be carry-over from other donors' samples. The CDR3 sequence is CASSFRVPNTEAFF. The CDR3 DNA reads TGTGCCAGCAGTTTCCGGGTCCCGAACACTGAAGCTTTCTTT.